Below, 3 T cell receptor beta chains from the same sample are listed, as sequenced in a study of PD-1 blockade in classical Hodgkin lymphoma. The repertoire was sequenced with immunoSEQ multiplex PCR; TCRdb's copy has only in-frame clones and lacks some. The repertoire includes about 36,000 clones, about 70% of them detected once, and 13% to 15% sits in the top ten. Every patient relapsed after autologous stem cell transplantation, and brentuximab vedotin exposure varied. The sequencing used peripheral blood mononuclear cells (PBMCs), collected before the second cycle of nivolumab. The origin of the receptors is a human donor with classical Hodgkin lymphoma.

V gene TRBV10-3 combines with J gene TRBJ2-7; the D is unclear. The CDR3 length is 14 residues. Trimming removed 4 bases at V and 0 bases at J, with 10 bases between. Germline V lookup: CDR1 ENHRY, CDR2 SYGVKD. CDR3 sequence (DNA): TGTGCCATCAGTGCCTCCGTGGGCTCCTACGAGCAGTACTTC. Protein sequence: CAISASVGSYEQYF.

The chain employs TRBV19 and TRBJ1-4, with D possibly matching TRBD1 (5 bases). The CDR3 runs 14 residues. V was cut by 3 bases and J by 14 bases, with 19 bases left in between. Germline CDR1 reads LNHDA; CDR2 reads SQIVND (reference sequence). As DNA, the CDR3 is TGTGCCAGTAGTATCGGGGCCGAGCCGTGGGGGCTGTTTTTT. This codes for CASSIGAEPWGLFF.

The chain has TRBV19 and TRBJ1-1; no clear D. V was pared by 6 bases and J by 8 bases, with 10 bases between. Germline lookup yields CDR1 LNHDA and CDR2 SQIVND (reference sequence). The CDR3 is 11 amino acids. The CDR3 DNA reads as TGTGCCAGTAGGATATATGGGGAAGCTTTCTTT. Its protein product is CASRIYGEAFF. Using reference TRBV19 and TRBJ1-1 for the parts outside the CDR3, the full variable domain is DGGITQSPKYLFRKEGQNVTLSCEQNLNHDAMYWYRQDPGQGLRLIYYSQIVNDFQKGDIAEGYSVSREKKESFPLTVTSAQKNPTAFYLCASRIYGEAFFGQGTRLTVV.